What follows is one T cell receptor (beta chain) and its context. Method: immunoSEQ multiplex PCR; TCRdb's copy keeps in-frame clones and lacks some. The table has about 170,000 clones, around four fifths seen once. This sample was included in a study of blood T cell repertoires in COVID-19. Looking at the study overall: Specimens from acute and convalescent COVID-19 originated in the United States, Italy and Spain. The analysed material was cDNA or gDNA that came from T cells, B-cell-depleted T cells, or PBMCs.

CDR3 length: 14 amino acids. V lost 5 bases to trimming and J lost 3 bases, with 10 bases between them. Germline V gene data show CDR1 as KGHSH and CDR2 as LQKENI. The source of this sequence is a woman older than 75 with COVID-19, enrolled during active disease. Sequencing was carried out using peripheral blood. This chain connects TRBV18 to TRBJ2-2; tentatively, D is TRBD2 (5 bases). CDR3 in amino acids: CASSVTGDTGELFF. The CDR3 DNA reads TGTGCCAGCTCAGTTACCGGGGACACCGGGGAGCTGTTTTTT. Together with reference TRBV18 and TRBJ2-2, the CDR3 gives the full variable domain: NAGVMQNPRHLVRRRGQEARLRCSPMKGHSHVYWYRQLPEEGLKFMVYLQKENIIDESGMPKERFSAEFPKEGPSILRIQQVVRGDSAAYFCASSVTGDTGELFFGEGSRLTVL.